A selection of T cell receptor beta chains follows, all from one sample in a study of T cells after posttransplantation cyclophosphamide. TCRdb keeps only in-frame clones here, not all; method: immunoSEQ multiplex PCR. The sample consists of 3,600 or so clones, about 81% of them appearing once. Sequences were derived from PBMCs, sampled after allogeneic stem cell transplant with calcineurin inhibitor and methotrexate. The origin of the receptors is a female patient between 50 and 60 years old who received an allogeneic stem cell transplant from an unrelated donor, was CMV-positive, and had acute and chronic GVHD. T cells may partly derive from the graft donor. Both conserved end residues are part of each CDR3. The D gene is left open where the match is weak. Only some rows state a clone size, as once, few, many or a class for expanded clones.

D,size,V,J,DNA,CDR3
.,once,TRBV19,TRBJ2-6,TGTGCCAGTAGTATAGGGGGGGGGCGGATTTCCTCTGGGGCCAACGTCCTGACTTTC,CASSIGGGRISSGANVLTF
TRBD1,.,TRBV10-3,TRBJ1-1,TGTGCCATCAGTGAGCCTAACAGGGGACGCTCCACCAACACTGAAGCTTTCTTT,CAISEPNRGRSTNTEAFF
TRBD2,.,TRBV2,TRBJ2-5,TGTGCCAGCAGTGATTCGTTTAGCGGGGGTTACCAAGAGACCCAGTACTTC,CASSDSFSGGYQETQYF
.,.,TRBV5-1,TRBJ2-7,TGCGCCAGCAGCTTGGGGCCCAGGGGCTCCTACGAGCAGTACTTC,CASSLGPRGSYEQYF
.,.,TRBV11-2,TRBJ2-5,TGTGCCAGCCTAGGGGGAGGGTCCCAGTACTTC,CASLGGGSQYF
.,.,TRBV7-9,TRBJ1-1,TGTGCCAGCAGCCCAGGGCAGGGGCGCGAAGCTTTCTTT,CASSPGQGREAFF
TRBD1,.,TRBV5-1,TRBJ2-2,TGCGCCAGCAGCTGGGACAGGGGAAGAGCCGGGGAGCTGTTTTTT,CASSWDRGRAGELFF
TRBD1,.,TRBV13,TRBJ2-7,TGTGCCAGCAGCGGACAGGGGGCCTACGAGCAGTACTTC,CASSGQGAYEQYF
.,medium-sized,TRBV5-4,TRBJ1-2,TGTGCCAGCAGCTTGGGACAGAGGTTGAACTATGGCTACACCTTC,CASSLGQRLNYGYTF
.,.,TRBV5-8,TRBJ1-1,TGTGCCAGCAGCTTGGTTGGGGGCCCGAACACTGAAGCTTTCTTT,CASSLVGGPNTEAFF
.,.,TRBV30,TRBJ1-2,TGTGCCTGGAGGCAGGGCAGGGAGGCTCATGGCTACACCTTC,CAWRQGREAHGYTF
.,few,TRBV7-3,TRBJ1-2,TGTGCCAGCAGCCTCTCAGGAGGCGGAAGTAAGAACTATGGCTACACCTTC,CASSLSGGGSKNYGYTF
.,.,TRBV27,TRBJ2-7,TGTGCCAGCAGCAACCTACGAGCGACCTACGAGCAGTACTTC,CASSNLRATYEQYF
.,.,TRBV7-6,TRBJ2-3,TGTGCCAGCACCGAACGGCCAGCGGCTTCCACAGATACGCAGTATTTT,CASTERPAASTDTQYF
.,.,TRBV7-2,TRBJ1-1,TGTGCCAGCAGCCCAGGGACTTACTCAAACACTGAAGCTTTCTTT,CASSPGTYSNTEAFF
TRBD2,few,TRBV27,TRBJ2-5,TGTGCCAGCATGGGCGCGGGAGCGACAGAGACCCAGTACTTC,CASMGAGATETQYF
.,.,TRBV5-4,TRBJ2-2,TGTGCCAGCAGCCTAACTAGGACCGGGGAGCTGTTTTTT,CASSLTRTGELFF
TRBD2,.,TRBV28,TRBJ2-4,TGTGCCAGCACCCCTGGGCGGGGGGGCAAAAACATTCAGTACTTC,CASTPGRGGKNIQYF
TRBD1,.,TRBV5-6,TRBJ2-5,TGTGCCAGCAGCCACCGGGACAGGGGGCAGAAGACCCAGTACTTC,CASSHRDRGQKTQYF
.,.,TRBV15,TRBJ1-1,TGTGCCACCAGCAGTGACCCCGGGTTCACTGAAGCTTTCTTT,CATSSDPGFTEAFF
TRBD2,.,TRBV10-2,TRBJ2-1,TGCGCCACAGGGGAAACTAGCGGGAGAAATGAGCAGTTCTTC,CATGETSGRNEQFF
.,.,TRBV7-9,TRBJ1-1,TGTGCCAGCACCTTACCCCAGGGTTTGAACACTGAAGCTTTCTTT,CASTLPQGLNTEAFF
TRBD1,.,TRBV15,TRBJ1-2,TGTGCCACCAGCAGGGATCGACAGGGGGCGAGCTATGGCTACACCTTC,CATSRDRQGASYGYTF
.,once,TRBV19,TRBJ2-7,TGTGCCACCGAGGATCTCCTTATGGGGCAGTACTTC,CATEDLLMGQYF
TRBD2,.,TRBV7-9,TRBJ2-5,TGTGCCAGCAGCCCAGGACTAGCGGGGCGCCAAGAGACCCAGTACTTC,CASSPGLAGRQETQYF
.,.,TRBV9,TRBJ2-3,TGTGCCAGCAGCGCCGGACAGACGGCTAGCACAGATACGCAGTATTTT,CASSAGQTASTDTQYF
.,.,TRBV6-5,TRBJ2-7,TGTGCCAGCAGTGAAGCCGTTCGATACGAGCAGTACTTC,CASSEAVRYEQYF
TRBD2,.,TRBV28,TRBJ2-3,TGTGCCAGCAGTCTAGCGGGAGTCACAGATACGCAGTATTTT,CASSLAGVTDTQYF
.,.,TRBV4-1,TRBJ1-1,TGTGCCAGCAGCTACAGTACTGAAGCTTTCTTT,CASSYSTEAFF
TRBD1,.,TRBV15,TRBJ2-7,TGTGCCACCAGCAGGAGGCCCGGACAGGGGGGCTCCTACGAGCAGTACTTC,CATSRRPGQGGSYEQYF
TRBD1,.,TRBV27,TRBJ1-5,TGTGCCAGCAGTTTAAGGCCAGGGGGCGACCAGCCCCAGCATTTT,CASSLRPGGDQPQHF
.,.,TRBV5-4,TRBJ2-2,TGTGCCAGCAGGGAGGAGGGGCCCCACACCGGGGAGCTGTTTTTT,CASREEGPHTGELFF
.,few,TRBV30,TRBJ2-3,TGTGCCTGGAGTACAATCTATGGCAGGACAGATACGCAGTATTTT,CAWSTIYGRTDTQYF
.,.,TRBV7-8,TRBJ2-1,TGTGCCAGCAGCTTAGCGCTGACTAGTAGCTCCTACAATGAGCAGTTCTTC,CASSLALTSSSYNEQFF
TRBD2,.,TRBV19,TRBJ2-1,TGTGCCAGTAGTCCCGGGACTAGCGGATACAATGAGCAGTTCTTC,CASSPGTSGYNEQFF
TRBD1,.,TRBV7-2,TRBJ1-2,TGTGCCAGCAGCGGGGACAGGAGGAGTGGGGGCTACACCTTC,CASSGDRRSGGYTF
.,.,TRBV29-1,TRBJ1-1,TGCAGCGCGGCAGGGAACACTGAAGCTTTCTTT,CSAAGNTEAFF
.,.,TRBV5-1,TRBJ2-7,TGCGCCAGCAGCTTGAGTAGCTCTGATGAGCAGTACTTC,CASSLSSSDEQYF
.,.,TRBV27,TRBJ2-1,TGTGCCAGCAGTCCGAAGACTACGAGCTCCTACAATGAGCAGTTCTTC,CASSPKTTSSYNEQFF
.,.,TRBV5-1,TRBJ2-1,TGCGCCAGCAGCTTGGTAGCCAGGGCCGGATACAATGAGCAGTTCTTC,CASSLVARAGYNEQFF
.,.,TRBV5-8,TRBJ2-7,TGTGCCAGCTTCACGATAGCAGGGAAGGAAGACGAGCAGTACTTC,CASFTIAGKEDEQYF
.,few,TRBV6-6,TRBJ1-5,TGTGCCAGCAGTGACCCACGGACGGGGGAGGGCGCCCAGCATTTT,CASSDPRTGEGAQHF
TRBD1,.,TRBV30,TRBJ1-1,TGTGCCTGGGACAGGGAGAATGGGGGCACTGAAGCTTTCTTT,CAWDRENGGTEAFF
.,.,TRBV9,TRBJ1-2,TGTGCCAGCAGCCTCCGGGACTATGGCTACACCTTC,CASSLRDYGYTF
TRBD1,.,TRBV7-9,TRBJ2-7,TGTGCCAGCAGTCGGGACAGCCCTTACGAGCAGTACTTC,CASSRDSPYEQYF
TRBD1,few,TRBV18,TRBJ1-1,TGTGCCAGCTCAAACCGGACAGGGAACACTGAAGCTTTCTTT,CASSNRTGNTEAFF
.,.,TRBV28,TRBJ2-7,TGTGCCAGCAGTTTCAGGGACTACGAGCAGTACTTC,CASSFRDYEQYF
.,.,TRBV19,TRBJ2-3,TGTGCCAGTAGACTAGGTGGCAGGGGAATTGATACGCAGTATTTT,CASRLGGRGIDTQYF
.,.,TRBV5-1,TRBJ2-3,TGCGCCAGCAGCCAGAGCGCGGATACGCAGTATTTT,CASSQSADTQYF
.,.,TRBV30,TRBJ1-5,TGTGCCTGGAGTCGGCGACAGAGCCCGAGCAATCAGCCCCAGCATTTT,CAWSRRQSPSNQPQHF
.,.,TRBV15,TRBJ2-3,TGTGCCACCAGCAGAGATACGGAGGTGAGCGGCTCTAGCACAGATACGCAGTATTTT,CATSRDTEVSGSSTDTQYF
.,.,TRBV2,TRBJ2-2,TGTGCCAGCAGCCTGGACAGAGCGCCTCAAGGGGAGCTGTTTTTT,CASSLDRAPQGELFF
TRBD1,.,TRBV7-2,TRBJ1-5,TGTGCCAGCAGCCTAGTGAAGCCGGGACAGGGGTTAAAGCCCCAGCATTTT,CASSLVKPGQGLKPQHF
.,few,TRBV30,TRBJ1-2,TGTGCCTGGAGTAGACAGAACGGGGGCTACACCTTC,CAWSRQNGGYTF
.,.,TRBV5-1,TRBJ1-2,TGCGCCAGCGGGGACACTCCCGGTTATGGCTACACCTTC,CASGDTPGYGYTF
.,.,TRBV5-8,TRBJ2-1,TGTGCCAGCAGCTTTCTTCTGGGCTTCGAGCAGTTCTTC,CASSFLLGFEQFF
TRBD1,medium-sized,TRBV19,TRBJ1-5,TGTGCCAGTAGTTTCCGACAGGGAGGAAATCAGCCCCAGCATTTT,CASSFRQGGNQPQHF